Listed here are 20 T cell receptor beta chains from one sample, sequenced in a study of shared clonotypes between healthy human individuals. Naive CD8 cells lacked CD45RO, underwent positive selection for CCR7 and left out terminally differentiated effector memory CD45RA+ cells. Libraries were prepared by immunoSEQ multiplex PCR; TCRdb keeps only in-frame clonotypes and omits some of them. The data hold about 2.1 million clones, with around 93% observed a single time. Sequencing was done on a sample of naive CD8+ T cells from PBMCs. The receptors were gathered from a man aged 18 to 35 in good health. Some clones in this sample may be carry-over from other donors' samples.

The genes are TRBV11-3 and TRBJ2-5; D gene unclear. Looked up from germline, CDR1 is SGHNT and CDR2 is YENEEA. The V gene lost 2 bases and the J gene lost 2 bases, with 6 bases spanning the gap. The CDR3 extends over 13 amino acids. As DNA, the CDR3 is TGTGCCAGCAGCTTAAGTGGTCAAGAGACCCAGTACTTC. Protein product: CASSLSGQETQYF.

The chain combines TRBV5-1 with TRBJ2-7, with 7 bases that match TRBD2. Germline trimming cut 4 bases from V and 2 bases from J; bases unmatched to any gene: 9. The CDR3 loop spans 15 amino acids. Germline CDR1 is SGHRS and CDR2 is YFSETQ. In DNA form, the CDR3 reads TGCGCCAGCAGCGACCTAGCGGAGGCAGCCTACGAGCAGTACTTC. It codes for CASSDLAEAAYEQYF.

The rearrangement joins TRBV5-1 to TRBJ2-7, with 9 bases that match TRBD1. The CDR3 is 16 residues long. The J segment lost 0 bases and the V segment lost 4 bases, leaving 8 bases of the junction unmatched. Germline V gene sequence: CDR1 SGHRS, CDR2 YFSETQ. The CDR3 protein is CASSTLQGADSYEQYF. CDR3 DNA sequence: TGCGCCAGCAGCACCCTACAGGGGGCTGACTCCTACGAGCAGTACTTC.

The gene calls are TRBV9 and TRBJ1-5; D may be TRBD1 (5 bases). Germline lookup yields CDR1 SGDLS and CDR2 YYNGEE. The CDR3 consists of 15 residues. V shed 4 bases and J shed 2 bases, with 13 bases lying between them. In nucleotides, the CDR3 is TGTGCCAGCAGCCCTGGGTTAGGGGGCAATCAGCCCCAGCATTTT. Translation gives CASSPGLGGNQPQHF.

The chain recombines TRBV14 with TRBJ2-2; no definite D call. Germline V gene lookup returns CDR1 SGHDN and CDR2 FVKESK. V lost 5 bases, J lost 2 bases, and 21 bases lay in between. CDR3 length: 18 residues. Here the CDR3 DNA reads TGTGCCAGCAGCTCACGGACCATCCGCCTAGATAACACCGGGGAGCTGTTTTTT. Its translation is CASSSRTIRLDNTGELFF.

The rearrangement links TRBV9 to TRBJ2-3; no reliable D call. Germline V lookup: CDR1 SGDLS, CDR2 YYNGEE. Trimming took 4 bases from V and 0 from J, leaving 12 bases between them. This CDR3 contains 15 residues. The CDR3 DNA reads as TGTGCCAGCAGCCCCCGCCCCCGTAGCACAGATACGCAGTATTTT. Encoded protein: CASSPRPRSTDTQYF.

The chain links TRBV11-3 to TRBJ2-1, with a possible D match to TRBD2 (5 bases). Looked up from germline, CDR1 is SGHNT and CDR2 is YENEEA. The CDR3 runs to 14 residues. V was pared by 0 bases and J by 6 bases, with 9 bases between. The DNA for the CDR3 is TGTGCCAGCAGCTTAGATAGTCTAGCCAATGAGCAGTTCTTC. This encodes CASSLDSLANEQFF.

The chain couples TRBV11-2 to TRBJ2-5; possible D gene TRBD1, 7 bases. V was trimmed by 2 bases and J by 3 bases, leaving 19 bases between them. From germline, CDR1 is SGHAT and CDR2 FQNNGV. The CDR3 is 17 residues long. This chain's CDR3 is CASSLYPSDRREETQYF. The CDR3, as DNA: TGTGCCAGCAGCTTATACCCTTCGGACAGGAGGGAAGAGACCCAGTACTTC. Drawing the rest from reference TRBV11-2 and TRBJ2-5, the complete variable domain is EAGVAQSPRYKIIEKRQSVAFWCNPISGHATLYWYQQILGQGPKLLIQFQNNGVVDDSQLPKDRFSAERLKGVDSTLKIQPAKLEDSAVYLCASSLYPSDRREETQYFGPGTRLLVL.

This clone was detected a few times. The same CDR3 can be traced to other DNA sequences in this sample. The J gene is TRBJ2-1, the V gene TRBV7-9; D ambiguous. V gave up 0 bases and J gave up 5 bases, with 2 bases separating them. The length of the CDR3 is 12 residues. From germline, CDR1 is SEHNR and CDR2 FQNEAQ (reference sequence). CDR3 in amino acids: CASSLANNEQFF. CDR3 coding DNA: TGTGCCAGCAGCTTAGCCAACAATGAGCAGTTCTTC.

The chain is built from TRBV14 and TRBJ2-1; 11 bases line up with TRBD2. Germline trimming cut 4 bases from V and 4 bases from J; bases unmatched to any gene: 6. The CDR3 contains 16 residues. CDR1 is SGHDN and CDR2 is FVKESK in the germline V gene. The CDR3 coding sequence is TGTGCCAGCAGCCGAAGACTAGCGGGAATATACAATGAGCAGTTCTTC. Protein sequence: CASSRRLAGIYNEQFF.

This sequence joins TRBV5-5 and TRBJ1-3; D is perhaps TRBD1 (5 bases). The germline V and J ends were trimmed by 3 bases and 0 bases, with 10 bases remaining between them. The germline V gene has CDR1 SGHKS and CDR2 YYEKEE (reference sequence). This CDR3 has 15 residues. CDR3 loop: CASSWGAASGNTIYF. Written as DNA, the CDR3 is TGTGCCAGCAGCTGGGGCGCGGCCTCTGGAAACACCATATATTTT.

This clone was found a few times. The CDR3 loop is CASSSGQSYGYTF. The DNA for the CDR3 is TGTGCCAGCAGCTCAGGACAGAGCTATGGCTACACCTTC. The rearrangement uses TRBV5-6 and TRBJ1-2, with D maybe TRBD1 (6 bases). Between the trimmed V and J ends, which lost 3 bases and 4 bases, there was a span of 10 bases. There are 13 residues in the CDR3. Germline loops: CDR1 SGHDT, CDR2 YYEEEE.

This clone was counted a single time. The V call is TRBV28, the J call TRBJ2-7, with D perhaps TRBD1 or TRBD2 (5 bases each). Germline V gene lookup returns CDR1 MDHEN and CDR2 SYDVKM. This CDR3 region has 16 residues. Trimming pared 4 bases from V and 3 bases from J, leaving 19 bases between. In nucleotides, the CDR3 is TGTGCCAGCAGTTCCTTAACGGGACGGGCCAACTACGAGCAGTACTTC. The encoded protein is CASSSLTGRANYEQYF.

The V and J genes are TRBV9 and TRBJ2-3; D unresolved. With 5 bases removed from V and 6 bases from J, the gap between germline ends came to 10 bases. The CDR3 totals 12 residues. Germline V gene sequence: CDR1 SGDLS, CDR2 YYNGEE. The CDR3 DNA reads as TGTGCCAGCAGTCAACTGGCGGATACGCAGTATTTT. As protein: CASSQLADTQYF.

This sequence joins TRBV13 and TRBJ2-7, with D possibly TRBD1 on 6 matching bases. CDR1 PRHDT and CDR2 FYEKMQ come from the germline V gene (reference sequence). The CDR3 has 15 residues. Deletions cut 5 bases from V and 3 bases from J, with 17 bases between. CDR3 in amino acids: CASSLTAGTFYEQYF. DNA of the CDR3: TGTGCCAGCAGCCTAACTGCCGGGACATTCTACGAGCAGTACTTC.

The chain is built from TRBV18 and TRBJ1-1, with 7 nucleotides matching TRBD1. From germline, CDR1 is KGHSH and CDR2 LQKENI. Trimming at V came to 3 bases and at J to 0 bases, leaving 1 base not matched to a gene. CDR3 length: 14 residues. The CDR3 region is CASSPGQLNTEAFF. The CDR3 DNA reads TGTGCCAGCTCACCGGGACAGCTGAACACTGAAGCTTTCTTT.

The chain recombines TRBV7-9 with TRBJ1-4; D is undetermined. V was clipped by 7 bases and J by 0 bases, with 15 bases between them. The germline V gene has CDR1 SEHNR and CDR2 FQNEAQ (reference sequence). The CDR3 loop spans 16 amino acids. The CDR3 region is CASTDVGDATNEKLFF. DNA for the CDR3: TGTGCCAGCACCGACGTCGGGGATGCAACTAATGAAAAACTGTTTTTT.

The V call is TRBV5-6, the J call TRBJ2-1, with TRBD2 identical over 7 bases. With V trimmed by 6 bases and J by 2 bases, 8 bases remained unmatched. The length of the CDR3 is 15 residues. Germline V gene data show CDR1 as SGHDT and CDR2 as YYEEEE. This CDR3 is CASTPGRGPYNEQFF. The DNA of the CDR3 is TGTGCCAGCACCCCTGGGAGGGGCCCCTACAATGAGCAGTTCTTC.

With regard to this clone: The sample has other DNA sequences that encode this CDR3 too. The J gene is TRBJ2-1, the V gene TRBV11-2, with D unresolved. Germline lookup yields CDR1 SGHAT and CDR2 FQNNGV. This CDR3 has 12 residues. V lost 2 bases, J lost 8 bases, and 7 bases lay in between. For the CDR3, the DNA is TGTGCCAGCAGCTTAATGGTCGATGAGCAGTTCTTC. It specifies CASSLMVDEQFF.

This clone came up once. This specimen includes other DNA sequences encoding the same CDR3. The chain combines TRBV4-1 with TRBJ1-3; the D is unclear. V lost 3 bases, J lost 4 bases, and 7 bases lay in between. Per germline, CDR1 MGHRA and CDR2 YSYEKL. The CDR3 has 13 residues. The CDR3 sequence: CASSQGSGNTIYF. The CDR3 DNA is TGCGCCAGCAGCCAGGGCTCCGGAAACACCATATATTTT.